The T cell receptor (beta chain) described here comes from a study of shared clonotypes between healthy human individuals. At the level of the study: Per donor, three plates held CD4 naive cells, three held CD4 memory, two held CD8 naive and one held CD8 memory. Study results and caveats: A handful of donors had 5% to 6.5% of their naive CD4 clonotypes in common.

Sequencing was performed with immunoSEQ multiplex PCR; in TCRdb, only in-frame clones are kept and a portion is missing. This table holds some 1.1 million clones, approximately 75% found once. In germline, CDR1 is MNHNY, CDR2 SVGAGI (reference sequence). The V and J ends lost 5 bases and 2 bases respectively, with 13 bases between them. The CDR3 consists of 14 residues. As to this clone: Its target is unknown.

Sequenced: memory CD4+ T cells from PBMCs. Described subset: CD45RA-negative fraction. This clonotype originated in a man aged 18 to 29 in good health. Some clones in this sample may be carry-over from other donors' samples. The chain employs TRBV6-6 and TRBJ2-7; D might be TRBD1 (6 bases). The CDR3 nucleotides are TGTGCCAGCAGTCCATACAGGGAAACCTACGAGCAGTACTTC. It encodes CASSPYRETYEQYF.